This TCR beta chain was sequenced during a study of blood T cell repertoires in COVID-19. J lost 0 bases, V lost 7 bases, and 9 bases had no gene match. This CDR3 has 15 amino acids. Germline CDR1 and CDR2: GTSNPN and SVGIG (reference sequence). Clones were sequenced by immunoSEQ multiplex PCR, and TCRdb holds only the in-frame ones, with some missing. Counted here are around 250,000 clones, roughly 90% occurring once; the ten biggest clones make up 0.85% to 0.95%. This chain links TRBV30 with TRBJ1-3; 7 nucleotides align to TRBD1. The sequencing sample was made of peripheral blood. This TCR came from a woman between 40 and 50 years old who had recovered from COVID-19. CDR3 region: CAYVRDSVSGNTIYF. The CDR3 DNA reads TGTGCCTACGTCCGGGACAGCGTCTCTGGAAACACCATATATTTT.